This entry lists 25 T cell receptor beta chains sequenced from one sample in a study of regulatory T cells in long-lasting Graves disease. Time point described: persistent/refractory GD, antithyroid drugs over 5 years with positive TRAb. RNA extracted from PBMCs served as the sequencing template. iRepertoire HTBI primers and Arm-PCR of CDR3 regions built TCR beta libraries. TCRdb reprocessed the multiplex PCR reads via MiXCR and lists one record per CDR3 protein. Among 400,000 to 600,000 distinct CDR3 sequences listed, about 22% were seen once. The sequencing here drew on peripheral blood mononuclear cells (PBMCs), taken when the disease was refractory, from a patient treated with antithyroid drugs. All receptors derive from a female donor with Graves disease.

The chain combines TRBV6-1 with TRBJ2-3, with D unresolved. This CDR3 is built from 14 residues. Trimming left V 6 bases short and J 1 base short, with 11 bases between. Germline V CDR1 and CDR2: MNHNS, SASEGT. CDR3 amino acids: CASSRRVGTDTQYF. The DNA for the CDR3 is TGTGCCAGCAGCCGCAGAGTCGGCACAGATACGCAGTATTTT.

Only a few counts were recorded for this clonotype. The genes are TRBV29-1 and TRBJ2-5; no reliable D call. The ends were cut back, 5 bases at V and 1 base at J, with 8 bases in the middle. Germline V lookup: CDR1 SQVTM, CDR2 ANQGSEA. This CDR3 comprises 12 residues. CDR3 sequence: CSVIGAQETQYF. The CDR3 DNA follows: TGCAGCGTTATCGGCGCCCAAGAGACCCAGTACTTC.

A few counts support this clonotype. This rearrangement joins TRBV5-1 to TRBJ2-2; 13 nucleotides match TRBD2. This CDR3 has 17 residues. The ends lost 3 bases at V and 6 bases at J; junction bases unmatched: 8. Germline CDR1 and CDR2: SGHRS and YFSETQ. CDR3 DNA sequence: TGCGCCAGCAGCTCAGGACTAGCGGGGGCAGTTCCCGGGGAGCTGTTTTTT. Its translation: CASSSGLAGAVPGELFF.

The genes are TRBV4-1 and TRBJ2-7; unclear D gene. The CDR3 sequence is 14 residues long. V lost 0 bases, J lost 0 bases, and 6 bases lay in between. CDR1 is MGHRA and CDR2 is YSYEKL in the germline V gene. CDR3 protein: CASSQDISSYEQYF. The CDR3 DNA sequence: TGCGCCAGCAGCCAAGATATCTCCTCCTACGAGCAGTACTTC.

In this sample, this clonotype turned up a few times. The chain links TRBV10-3 to TRBJ1-1; 8 bases map to TRBD1. Per the germline V gene, CDR1 is ENHRY and CDR2 is SYGVKD. This CDR3 is built from 16 residues. J was trimmed by 3 bases and V by 0 bases; bases with no gene match: 6. The CDR3 nucleotides are TGTGCCATCAGTGAGTCTGGGACAGGTTTCTACACTGAAGCTTTCTTT. This translates into CAISESGTGFYTEAFF.

Ten or more counts support this clonotype. The rearrangement joins TRBV28 to TRBJ1-2; D unclear. The V gene's germline CDR1 is MDHEN and CDR2 SYDVKM. The CDR3 contains 11 residues. The V and J ends lost 7 bases and 8 bases respectively, with 11 bases between them. CDR3 nucleotides: TGTGCCAGCAAGGCTGTTATAGGCTACACCTTC. It codes for CASKAVIGYTF.

Remarks on this clonotype: This may come from a read error, since a much larger clone is one base off. The genes are TRBV10-3 and TRBJ2-5, with 10 bases aligning to TRBD1. CDR3 length equals 14 residues. V shed 2 bases, J shed 3 bases, and the junction held 0 bases outside the gene matches. Germline loops: CDR1 ENHRY, CDR2 SYGVKD. In DNA form, the CDR3 reads TGTGCCATCAGTGAGGGGACAGGGGAAGAGACCCAGTACTTC. Its translation is CAISEGTGEETQYF.

This clonotype was counted between two and nine times. The chain combines TRBV28 with TRBJ2-1; possible D gene TRBD1, 6 bases. V lost 6 bases to trimming and J lost 2 bases, with 20 bases between them. Germline CDR1 and CDR2: MDHEN and SYDVKM. The CDR3 runs to 17 residues. DNA for the CDR3: TGTGCCAGCAGACCAGGCAGGGGTCAAAGGCCCTACAATGAGCAGTTCTTC. This encodes CASRPGRGQRPYNEQFF.

This clonotype was observed at least ten times. The CDR3 bases are TGTGCCAGCAGCCCCGTCTTTGGCCCCTGGACCACTGAAGCTTTCTTT. This translates into CASSPVFGPWTTEAFF. The chain links TRBV11-3 to TRBJ1-1; D remains unclear. Germline V gives CDR1 SGHNT, CDR2 YENEEA. The CDR3 has 16 residues. Between the trimmed V and J ends, which lost 5 bases and 4 bases, there was a span of 20 bases. Combining the CDR3 with reference TRBV11-3 and TRBJ1-1 gives the whole variable domain EAGVVQSPRYKIIEKKQPVAFWCNPISGHNTLYWYLQNLGQGPELLIRYENEEAVDDSQLPKDRFSAERLKGVDSTLKIQPAELGDSAVYLCASSPVFGPWTTEAFFGQGTRLTVV.

The chain links TRBV29-1 to TRBJ2-1; D gene unclear. V was shortened by 8 bases and J by 4 bases, with 6 bases between the two germline ends. Germline lookup yields CDR1 SQVTM and CDR2 ANQGSEA. The CDR3 is made up of 10 amino acids. The CDR3 is CSTAYNEQFF. CDR3 coding DNA: TGCAGCACCGCGTACAATGAGCAGTTCTTC.

This clonotype has at least ten counts. V and J are TRBV6-5 and TRBJ1-5; 9 bases map to TRBD1. The length of the CDR3 is 19 residues. V lost 2 bases to trimming and J lost 0 bases; unmatched junction nucleotides: 11. Germline CDR1 is MNHEY and CDR2 is SVGAGI. CDR3 coding DNA: TGTGCCAGCAGTTACCCCCGACAGGGGGGGTTCGGTAGCAATCAGCCCCAGCATTTT. This encodes CASSYPRQGGFGSNQPQHF.

The chain couples TRBV20-1 to TRBJ2-7; D remains ambiguous. This CDR3 is built from 13 residues. In germline, CDR1 is DFQATT, CDR2 SNEGSKA (reference sequence). The V end lost 0 bases, the J end lost 3 bases, and 9 bases lay between the germline ends. CDR3 sequence (DNA): TGCAGTGCTAGAGATTATTATGACTACGAGCAGTACTTC. Translated, it gives CSARDYYDYEQYF.

This clonotype appeared many times. CDR3 loop: CASSPDLSGELFF. As DNA, the CDR3 is TGTGCCAGCAGCCCCGACCTATCCGGGGAGCTGTTTTTT. The chain recombines TRBV28 with TRBJ2-2; D is uncertain. Germline lookup yields CDR1 MDHEN and CDR2 SYDVKM. This CDR3 is 13 amino acids long. Deletions cut 6 bases from V and 6 bases from J, with 11 bases between. The variable domain in full, completed from reference TRBV28 and TRBJ2-2, reads DVKVTQSSRYLVKRTGEKVFLECVQDMDHENMFWYRQDPGLGLRLIYFSYDVKMKEKGDIPEGYSVSREKKERFSLILESASTNQTSMYLCASSPDLSGELFFGEGSRLTVL.

This clonotype was counted ten times or more. V usage is TRBV28 and J usage is TRBJ2-7; 8 bases are a match to TRBD2. Germline V CDR1 and CDR2: MDHEN, SYDVKM. The V segment lost 6 bases and the J segment 5 bases; nucleotides outside the gene matches: 15. This CDR3 comprises 16 residues. The CDR3 region has the DNA TGTGCCAGCAGCCCCTTTCCGGGAGGGCTTTCCCACGAGCAGTACTTC. Its protein product is CASSPFPGGLSHEQYF.

The V gene is TRBV28, the J gene TRBJ2-1; D is unresolved. CDR3 length: 13 residues. Trimming took 3 bases from V and 4 from J, leaving 7 bases between them. The germline V gene encodes CDR1 MDHEN and CDR2 SYDVKM. The CDR3 region is CASSFGLYNEQFF. The CDR3, as DNA: TGTGCCAGCAGTTTTGGGTTATACAATGAGCAGTTCTTC. The complete variable domain, with remaining parts taken from reference TRBV28 and TRBJ2-1, reads DVKVTQSSRYLVKRTGEKVFLECVQDMDHENMFWYRQDPGLGLRLIYFSYDVKMKEKGDIPEGYSVSREKKERFSLILESASTNQTSMYLCASSFGLYNEQFFGPGTRLTVL.

This clonotype has a count of ten or more. The chain couples TRBV28 to TRBJ2-5, with a possible D match to TRBD2 (6 bases). Germline V CDR1 and CDR2: MDHEN, SYDVKM. Trimming took 3 bases from V and 2 from J, leaving 16 bases between them. The length of the CDR3 is 16 residues. The CDR3 here is CASSLGGIADQETQYF. The DNA of the CDR3 is TGTGCCAGCAGTTTGGGAGGCATAGCGGATCAAGAGACCCAGTACTTC.

The chain combines TRBV5-1 with TRBJ2-5; TRBD2 agrees at 15 bases. Germline CDR1 is SGHRS and CDR2 is YFSETQ. This CDR3 is built from 18 residues. Trimming at V came to 0 bases and at J to 3 bases, leaving 6 bases not matched to a gene. CDR3 sequence (DNA): TGCGCCAGCAGCTTGGGGCGGGGACTAGCGGGGGGCAAAGAGACCCAGTACTTC. This translates into CASSLGRGLAGGKETQYF.

In this sample, this clonotype turned up once. CDR3 sequence (DNA): TGTGCCAGCAGCGTAGACGGATGGGAAAATTCACCCCTCCACTTT. Amino acids: CASSVDGWENSPLHF. V usage is TRBV9 and J usage is TRBJ1-6; D is unclear. Trimming removed 0 bases from V and 7 bases from J, with 11 bases in between. Looked up from germline, CDR1 is SGDLS and CDR2 is YYNGEE. The CDR3 is 15 amino acids.

Points on this clonotype: A read error may explain this, as a much larger clone is one base away. This sequence joins TRBV6-1 and TRBJ1-2, with D possibly being TRBD1 (6 bases). Germline loops: CDR1 MNHNS, CDR2 SASEGT. The CDR3 consists of 14 residues. The CDR3 spells CAGSASQGFDGYTF. CDR3 sequence (DNA): TGTGCCGGCAGTGCATCACAGGGATTCGATGGCTACACCTTC.

This clonotype has more than one count but fewer than ten. The V gene is TRBV12-3 or TRBV12-4, the J gene TRBJ1-1; possibly TRBD1 for D (6 bases). Trimming removed 2 bases from V and 9 bases from J, with 19 bases in between. This CDR3 has 15 amino acids. CDR3 sequence reads: CASSLSPGVVWQAFF. Here the CDR3 DNA reads TGTGCCAGCAGTTTAAGTCCAGGGGTAGTTTGGCAAGCTTTCTTT.

This clonotype has only a few counts. The V gene is TRBV6-5, the J gene TRBJ2-7; a weak D match, TRBD1 (6 bases). The CDR3 length is 15 residues. Germline CDR1 reads MNHEY; CDR2 reads SVGAGI. V lost 2 bases to trimming and J lost 2 bases, with 13 bases between them. CDR3 sequence (DNA): TGTGCCAGCAGTTACGGGGGCGCAGCCACCTACGAGCAGTACTTC. Protein: CASSYGGAATYEQYF.

This clonotype was seen repeatedly, ten times or more. The chain has TRBV6-1 and TRBJ1-2, with D perhaps matching TRBD1 (5 bases). Trimming shortened V by 4 bases and J by 4 bases, and 13 bases separated the two germline ends. This CDR3 contains 14 residues. Germline V gene lookup returns CDR1 MNHNS and CDR2 SASEGT. CDR3 nucleotide sequence: TGTGCCAGCAGTGCTAACCGGGACGGCTATGGCTACACCTTC. Translation gives CASSANRDGYGYTF.

This clonotype has only a few counts. The genes are TRBV6-1 and TRBJ2-5; possibly TRBD2 for D (6 bases). Trimming removed 6 bases at V and 0 bases at J, with 11 bases between. This CDR3 region has 14 residues. The germline V gene has CDR1 MNHNS and CDR2 SASEGT. CDR3 DNA: TGTGCCAGCAGCCGTCGGGAGTACCAAGAGACCCAGTACTTC. Translating gives CASSRREYQETQYF.

This clonotype was seen repeatedly, ten times or more. V and J are TRBV7-9 and TRBJ2-5, with 10 bases identical to TRBD2. CDR1 is SEHNR and CDR2 is FQNEAQ in the germline V gene (reference sequence). The CDR3 totals 16 residues. The ends lost 4 bases at V and 5 bases at J; junction bases unmatched: 10. As DNA, the CDR3 is TGTGCCAGCAGCTCGCCGTGGGGGACTAGCGAGGAGACCCAGTACTTC. Translation: CASSSPWGTSEETQYF.

This clonotype has ten or more counts. The chain combines TRBV7-2 with TRBJ2-7; a weak D match, TRBD1 (6 bases). This CDR3 is 13 amino acids long. The germline V and J ends were trimmed by 5 bases and 7 bases, with 15 bases remaining between them. Per the germline V gene, CDR1 is SGHTA and CDR2 is FQGNSA. The CDR3 is CASSLHRAREQYF. The CDR3 nucleotides read TGTGCCAGCAGCCTTCACAGGGCCCGGGAGCAGTACTTC.